This T cell receptor (beta chain) was identified during a study of shared clonotypes between healthy human individuals. For each subset, genomic DNA was distributed in equal portions over several immunoSEQ plates. Clones were read by immunoSEQ multiplex PCR, and TCRdb kept only the in-frame ones, dropping some. The sample shows 1,500,000 or so clones, 98% of them seen only once. V was shortened by 8 bases and J by 0 bases, with 7 bases between the two germline ends. CDR3 length: 12 amino acids. Germline assignment: CDR1 SEHNR and CDR2 FQNEAQ (reference sequence). The rearrangement links TRBV7-9 to TRBJ1-2; D is undetermined. Sequenced input: naive CD4+ T cells sorted from blood. Noted subset: CD45RA+ positively selected. The clonotype comes from a young man in good health. The CDR3: CASGSSNYGYTF. The CDR3 nucleotides read TGTGCCAGCGGGTCATCTAACTATGGCTACACCTTC.